What follows describes a single T cell receptor beta chain. The clone's antigen remains unknown. No base-level quality is on record; no much larger clone is a single base apart. This sample was taken from a study of post-analysis software for immune sequencing data (dated by TCRdb to between 2014 and 2017). Regarding the complete study: Disease courses on record covered relapsing-remitting, secondary progressive and progressive-relapsing multiple sclerosis, though some patients had no subtype annotation. Patient repertoires were compared against about twelve previously published healthy control repertoires from donors aged about 6 to 28 years. A subset of samples was prepared in parallel using single-end sample barcoding, then pooled and co-amplified after Illumina adapter ligation. General study outcomes and caveats: When samples were clustered directly using the F measure, samples prepared in the same batch co-clustered strongly, which prompted a batch-effect correction. Compared with controls, multiple sclerosis patients had significantly lower normalized Chao1 diversity, a finding suggesting substantial peripheral T-cell clonal expansion. The multiple sclerosis patient group was slightly younger than the control group.

Library prep was done by PCR. The sequencing machine was an Illumina HiSeq 2500. To reduce PCR and sequencing biases, unique molecular identifiers were incorporated into the TCR beta cDNA libraries. Every 1 to 10 million input T cells yielded approximately 500,000 cDNA molecules, meaning each molecule approximated one T cell. The patient libraries were prepared and sequenced using the same protocol as the earlier healthy control dataset. Within a given batch, samples were prepared together, multiplexed and sequenced on the same HiSeq lane. For the original study's pipeline: MIGEC was used to process the raw barcoded reads, and molecular identifier groups with only a single read were discarded before consensus assembly and CDR3 extraction. VDJtools was used for post-analysis of the clonotype tables, with diversity normalized by down-sampling every dataset to the smallest sample size. In repertoire overlap clustering, CDR3 amino acid sequences, but not nucleotide sequences, were matched to correct batch-related cross-sample contamination. TCRdb itself trimmed the public reads at Q25 with fastp, ran MiXCR and retained productive beta chains. Entries that share a CDR3 protein sequence are merged under the most common genes and DNA. TCRdb's processing, not the authors', yielded these V and J calls. The sample contains roughly 540,000 distinct CDR3 sequences, roughly 34% of them found a single time. Of the sample, 4.5% to 7.5% falls within the top ten clones.

TCR beta repertoires were profiled from peripheral blood of 10 to 15 young patients with multiple sclerosis to demonstrate the VDJtools post-analysis software. The multiple sclerosis patients were children and adolescents ranging in age from 6 to 15 years. The TCR was taken from a girl aged 2-17 years with multiple sclerosis. Material for sequencing was blood.

The nucleotides read TGTGCCAGCTCACACACGCAGGCACGAGCGGGTTTTACCTACGAGCAGTACTTC. It specifies CASSHTQARAGFTYEQYF. The sequence joins TRBV18 to TRBJ2-7; 6 matching bases give a weak D call of TRBD2. V sheds 4 bases and J sheds 2 bases, leaving 24 bases between their ends. From the germline V gene, CDR1 is KGHSH and CDR2 is LQKENI. Spanning cysteine to phenylalanine, the CDR3 consists of 18 amino acids. Only CDR3 DNA is held: 54 bases, read in frame from base 1.